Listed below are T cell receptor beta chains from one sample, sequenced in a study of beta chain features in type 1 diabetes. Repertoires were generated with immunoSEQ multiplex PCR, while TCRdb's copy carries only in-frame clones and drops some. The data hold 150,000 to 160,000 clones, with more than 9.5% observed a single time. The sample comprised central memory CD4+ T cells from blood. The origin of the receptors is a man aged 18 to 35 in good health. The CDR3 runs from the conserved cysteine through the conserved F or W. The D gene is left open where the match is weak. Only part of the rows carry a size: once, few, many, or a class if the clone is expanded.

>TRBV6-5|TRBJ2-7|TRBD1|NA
CATSTGGQGAYEQYF
TGTGCCACCTCGACCGGGGGACAGGGGGCTTACGAGCAGTACTTC
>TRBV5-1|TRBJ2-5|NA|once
CASSLDPGAQTQYF
TGCGCCAGCAGCCTTGACCCCGGGGCACAGACCCAGTACTTC
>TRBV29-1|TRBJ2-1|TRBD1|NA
CSVVVQGAENEQFF
TGCAGCGTTGTAGTTCAGGGGGCTGAAAATGAGCAGTTCTTC
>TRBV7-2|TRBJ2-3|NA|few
CASSPRRDVTDTQYF
TGTGCCAGCAGCCCCAGAAGGGACGTCACAGATACGCAGTATTTT
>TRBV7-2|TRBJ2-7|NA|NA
CASSQRRLVYEQYF
TGTGCCAGCAGCCAAAGGCGACTAGTTTACGAGCAGTACTTC
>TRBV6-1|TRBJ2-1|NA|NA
CASRNNEQFF
TGTGCCAGCAGAAACAATGAGCAGTTCTTC
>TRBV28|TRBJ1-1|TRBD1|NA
CASRQGALIGAFF
TGTGCCAGCAGGCAGGGGGCGCTGATCGGAGCTTTCTTT
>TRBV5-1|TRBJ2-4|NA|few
CASSLGMTLSSDIQYF
TGCGCCAGCAGCTTGGGGATGACTCTAAGCTCGGACATTCAGTACTTC
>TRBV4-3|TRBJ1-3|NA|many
CASSQESRASGNTIYF
TGCGCCAGCAGCCAAGAGAGCCGGGCTTCAGGAAACACCATATATTTT
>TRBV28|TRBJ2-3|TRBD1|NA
CASTWDRAADTQYF
TGTGCCAGCACCTGGGACAGGGCGGCAGATACGCAGTATTTT
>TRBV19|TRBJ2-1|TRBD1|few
CASTPGQGLINEQFF
TGTGCCAGTACCCCGGGACAGGGACTTATCAATGAGCAGTTCTTC
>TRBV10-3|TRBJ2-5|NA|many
CAISESAETQYF
TGTGCCATCAGTGAGTCCGCAGAGACCCAGTACTTC
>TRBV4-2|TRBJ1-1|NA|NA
CASSQSARSEAFF
TGTGCCAGCAGCCAGTCAGCCCGGTCCGAAGCTTTCTTT
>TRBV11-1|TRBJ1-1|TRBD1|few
CASSRTDRVRTEAFF
TGTGCCAGCAGCCGGACAGACAGGGTTAGGACTGAAGCTTTCTTT
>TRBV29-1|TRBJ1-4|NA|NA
CSVGGRTNEKLFF
TGCAGCGTCGGGGGTCGAACTAATGAAAAACTGTTTTTT
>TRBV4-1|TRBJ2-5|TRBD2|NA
CASSQAGGRAEETQYF
TGCGCCAGCAGCCAAGCCGGCGGGAGGGCCGAGGAGACCCAGTACTTC
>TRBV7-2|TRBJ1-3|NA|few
CASSLTGGWSGNTIYF
TGTGCCAGCAGCCTCACCGGGGGTTGGTCTGGAAACACCATATATTTT
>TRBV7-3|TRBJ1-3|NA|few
CASSLYAGRGNTIYF
TGTGCCAGCAGCTTATACGCAGGCAGGGGAAACACCATATATTTT
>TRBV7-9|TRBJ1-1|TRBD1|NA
CASSLGTENTEAFF
TGTGCCAGCAGCCTAGGGACAGAGAACACTGAAGCTTTCTTT